A single sample gave rise to the 10 T cell receptor beta chains below, sequenced in a study of liver allograft versus peripheral blood T cells. Study in general: Intrahepatic T cell receptor repertoires from transplanted livers were compared against repertoires in recipients' peripheral blood.

MiXCR, run by TCRdb on the reads, gives a single entry per CDR3 protein. This sample has under 3,500 distinct CDR3 sequences, with roughly 15% found just once. These receptors all come from a human patient who had a liver transplant. Some T cells may have originated in the graft donor.

By share, this clonotype ranks as large. The chain recombines TRBV10-3 with TRBJ1-6; the D is unclear. The CDR3 is 16 residues long. V shed 0 bases and J shed 5 bases, with 11 bases lying between them. In germline, CDR1 is ENHRY, CDR2 SYGVKD. The DNA of the CDR3 is TGTGCCATCAGTGAGTCGAGAGGGTCCGATAATTCACCCCTCCACTTT. This translates into CAISESRGSDNSPLHF.

In its sample, this clonotype is medium-sized. The chain combines TRBV6-2 or TRBV6-3 with TRBJ2-7, with D possibly being TRBD1 (6 bases). The CDR3 has 12 residues. The V end was cut by 9 bases, the J end by 0 bases, with 9 bases between. The V gene's germline CDR1 is MNHEY and CDR2 SVGEGT. The CDR3: CASTGSSYEQYF. The CDR3 DNA is TGTGCCAGTACAGGGAGCTCCTACGAGCAGTACTTC.

This clonotype was seen a handful of times. The chain links TRBV20-1 to TRBJ2-3, with TRBD2 as a possible D gene (5 bases). The CDR3 length is 15 residues. V was trimmed by 4 bases and J by 4 bases, leaving 18 bases between them. Germline V gives CDR1 DFQATT, CDR2 SNEGSKA (reference sequence). CDR3 DNA sequence: TGCAGTGCTACTGATGAGGGCCGAATTGCAGATACGCAGTATTTT. Its protein is CSATDEGRIADTQYF.

There are many counts of this clonotype. The chain employs TRBV28 and TRBJ2-1, with unresolved D. Looked up from germline, CDR1 is MDHEN and CDR2 is SYDVKM. V lost 7 bases and J 3 bases, leaving 7 bases between the germline ends. CDR3 length: 12 amino acids. CDR3 region: CASNINYNEQFF. The CDR3 DNA follows: TGTGCCAGCAATATTAACTACAATGAGCAGTTCTTC.

This clonotype is labeled medium-sized (0.01 to 0.1%). The chain joins TRBV24-1 to TRBJ2-3, with 9 bases lining up with TRBD1. Germline values: CDR1 KGHDR, CDR2 SFDVKD. Trimming cost V 5 bases and J 6 bases; bases outside gene matches: 8. The CDR3 spans 15 residues. CDR3: CATSGGQGAKDTQYF. Here the CDR3 DNA reads TGTGCCACCAGTGGGGGACAGGGCGCAAAGGATACGCAGTATTTT.

This clonotype is judged large. In DNA, the CDR3 is TGTGCCAGCAGCTTGGGACCGGCGAACACTGAAGCTTTCTTT. This gives the protein CASSLGPANTEAFF. The chain is built from TRBV13 and TRBJ1-1; TRBD1 is a possible D gene (5 bases). The CDR3 runs to 14 residues. In germline, CDR1 is PRHDT, CDR2 FYEKMQ (reference sequence). The ends were cut back, 3 bases at V and 1 base at J, with 9 bases in the middle.

This clonotype is labeled as medium-sized (0.01 to 0.1%). The J gene is TRBJ1-1, the V gene TRBV28; D is unresolved. CDR1 is MDHEN, CDR2 SYDVKM, per germline. V lost 7 bases and J 3 bases, leaving 15 bases between the germline ends. This CDR3 is built from 14 residues. The CDR3 bases are TGTGCCAGCACCCTGGCGAGCGGGTACACTGAAGCTTTCTTT. This translates into CASTLASGYTEAFF.

This clonotype is deemed medium-sized. The chain couples TRBV13 to TRBJ2-3; 10 bases agree with TRBD1. Looked up from germline, CDR1 is PRHDT and CDR2 is FYEKMQ (reference sequence). J was trimmed by 13 bases and V by 3 bases; bases with no gene match: 4. CDR3 length: 12 residues. CDR3 amino acids: CASSLAGTGEYF. CDR3 nucleotide sequence: TGTGCCAGCAGCTTGGCCGGGACAGGGGAGTATTTT.

This clonotype qualifies as medium-sized. V is TRBV13 and J is TRBJ1-5; 9 bases line up with TRBD1. Trimming cost V 5 bases and J 2 bases; bases outside gene matches: 7. The germline V gene has CDR1 PRHDT and CDR2 FYEKMQ (reference sequence). The CDR3 sequence is 16 residues long. The CDR3 loop reads CASSIRQGEGNQPQHF. The DNA of the CDR3 is TGTGCCAGCAGCATACGACAGGGGGAAGGCAATCAGCCCCAGCATTTT. Complete variable domain (other parts from reference TRBV13 and TRBJ1-5): AAGVIQSPRHLIKEKRETATLKCYPIPRHDTVYWYQQGPGQDPQFLISFYEKMQSDKGSIPDRFSAQQFSDYHSELNMSSLELGDSALYFCASSIRQGEGNQPQHFGDGTRLSIL.

The chain recombines TRBV2 with TRBJ2-1; the match to TRBD2 covers 8 bases. Germline CDR1 reads SNHLY; CDR2 reads FYNNEI. The V and J ends lost 2 bases and 9 bases, in that order; junction bases with no gene match: 9. There are 15 residues in the CDR3. CDR3: CASSEMVAGFVEQFF. CDR3 DNA sequence: TGTGCCAGCAGTGAAATGGTAGCGGGATTTGTTGAGCAGTTCTTC.